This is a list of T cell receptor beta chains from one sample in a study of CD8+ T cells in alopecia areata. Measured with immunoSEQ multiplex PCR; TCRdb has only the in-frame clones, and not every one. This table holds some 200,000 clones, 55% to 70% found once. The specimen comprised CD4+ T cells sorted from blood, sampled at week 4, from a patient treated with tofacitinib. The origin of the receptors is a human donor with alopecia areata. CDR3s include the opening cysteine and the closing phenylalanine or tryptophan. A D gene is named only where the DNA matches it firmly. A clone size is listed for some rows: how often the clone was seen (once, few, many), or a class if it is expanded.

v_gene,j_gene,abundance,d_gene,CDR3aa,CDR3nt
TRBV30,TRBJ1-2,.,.,CAWSVGPGYTF,TGTGCCTGGAGTGTAGGTCCGGGCTACACCTTC
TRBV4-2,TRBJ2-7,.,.,CASSQDKETGQYF,TGTGCCAGCAGCCAAGATAAGGAGACGGGGCAGTACTTC
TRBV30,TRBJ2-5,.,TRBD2,CAWGTSGETQYF,TGTGCCTGGGGGACTAGCGGAGAGACCCAGTACTTC
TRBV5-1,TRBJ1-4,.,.,CASSYLGDSNEKLFF,TGCGCCAGCAGCTACTTGGGGGACTCTAATGAAAAACTGTTTTTT
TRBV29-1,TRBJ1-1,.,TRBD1,CSVGQGATEAFF,TGCAGCGTGGGACAGGGGGCCACTGAAGCTTTCTTT
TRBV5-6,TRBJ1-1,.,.,CASSLGSLNTEAFF,TGTGCCAGCAGCTTGGGCAGTTTGAACACTGAAGCTTTCTTT
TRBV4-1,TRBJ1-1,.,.,CASSQVGGPNTEAFF,TGCGCCAGCAGCCAAGTTGGCGGACCGAACACTGAAGCTTTCTTT
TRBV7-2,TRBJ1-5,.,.,CASSVGGEPQHF,TGTGCCAGCAGCGTTGGGGGAGAGCCCCAGCATTTT
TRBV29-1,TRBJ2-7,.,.,CSVGEQSYEQYF,TGCAGCGTTGGCGAGCAATCCTACGAGCAGTACTTC
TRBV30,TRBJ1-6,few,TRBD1,CAWSYRGGNSPLHF,TGTGCCTGGAGTTACAGGGGTGGTAATTCACCCCTCCACTTT
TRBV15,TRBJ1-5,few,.,CATSRDLGQPQHF,TGTGCCACCAGCAGAGATCTCGGTCAGCCCCAGCATTTT
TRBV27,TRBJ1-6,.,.,CASSLMGGWGQNSPLHF,TGTGCCAGCAGTTTAATGGGTGGTTGGGGCCAAAATTCACCCCTCCACTTT
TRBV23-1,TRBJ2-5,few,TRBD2,CASSRLPRTSGPEGAQYF,TGCGCCAGCAGTCGACTCCCGAGGACTAGCGGGCCCGAAGGGGCCCAGTACTTC
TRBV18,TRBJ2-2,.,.,CASSRPGPGPGELFF,TGTGCCAGCTCACGGCCGGGACCCGGACCCGGGGAGCTGTTTTTT
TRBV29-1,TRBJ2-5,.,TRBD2,CSGGLARETQYF,TGCAGCGGTGGACTAGCCCGGGAGACCCAGTACTTC
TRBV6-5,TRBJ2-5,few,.,CASSYRAQETQYF,TGTGCCAGCAGTTATAGGGCCCAAGAGACCCAGTACTTC
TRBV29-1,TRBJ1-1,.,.,CSVEQVLSNTEAFF,TGCAGCGTTGAACAGGTACTATCGAACACTGAAGCTTTCTTT
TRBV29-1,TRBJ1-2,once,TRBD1,CSVERGTGSGYTF,TGCAGCGTTGAGCGAGGGACAGGCTCTGGCTACACCTTC
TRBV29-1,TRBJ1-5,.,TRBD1,CSAGQGDSQPQHF,TGCAGCGCGGGACAGGGGGATAGTCAGCCCCAGCATTTT
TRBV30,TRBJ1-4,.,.,CAWSQRTNEKLFF,TGTGCCTGGAGTCAGAGAACTAATGAAAAACTGTTTTTT
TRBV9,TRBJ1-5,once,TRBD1,CASSPFPGQGFSYQPQHF,TGTGCCAGCAGCCCATTTCCGGGACAGGGGTTCTCTTATCAGCCCCAGCATTTT
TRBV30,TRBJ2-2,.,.,CAWRGMGENTGELFF,TGTGCCTGGAGAGGGATGGGGGAGAACACCGGGGAGCTGTTTTTT
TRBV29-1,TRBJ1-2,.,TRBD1,CSVLQGAFGYTF,TGCAGCGTACTACAGGGGGCCTTCGGCTACACCTTC
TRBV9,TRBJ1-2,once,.,CASSGQSGYTF,TGTGCCAGCAGCGGACAGAGTGGCTACACCTTC
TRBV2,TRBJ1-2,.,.,CASGEVRWGYTF,TGTGCCAGCGGTGAGGTCCGATGGGGCTACACCTTC
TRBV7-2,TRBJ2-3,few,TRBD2,CASSLSGGREDTQYF,TGTGCCAGCAGCTTGAGCGGGGGGCGGGAGGATACGCAGTATTTT
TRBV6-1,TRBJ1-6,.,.,CAGAIGVRSPLHF,TGTGCCGGAGCAATTGGGGTACGGTCACCCCTCCACTTT
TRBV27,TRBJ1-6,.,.,CASSLKGSQSLHF,TGTGCCAGCAGTTTAAAGGGCTCTCAGTCCCTCCACTTT
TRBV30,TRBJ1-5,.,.,CAWSRYSNQPQHF,TGTGCCTGGAGCAGGTATAGCAATCAGCCCCAGCATTTT
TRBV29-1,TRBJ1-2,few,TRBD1,CSVRHGTGNYGYTF,TGCAGCGTTCGCCATGGGACAGGCAACTATGGCTACACCTTC
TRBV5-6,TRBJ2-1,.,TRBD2,CASSLATSGVSYNEQFF,TGTGCCAGCAGCTTGGCGACTAGCGGGGTCTCCTACAATGAGCAGTTCTTC
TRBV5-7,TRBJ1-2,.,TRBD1,CASSSQRRTGNPYTF,TGTGCCAGCAGCTCACAGCGCCGGACAGGGAACCCCTACACCTTC
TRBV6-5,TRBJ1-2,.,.,CASTTRTAGYTF,TGTGCCAGCACCACTAGGACCGCCGGCTACACCTTC
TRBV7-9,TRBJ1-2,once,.,CASSLLPLTSTYGYTF,TGTGCCAGCAGCTTACTCCCTCTCACGTCTACCTATGGCTACACCTTC